Following are 27 T cell receptor beta chains from one sample sequenced in a study of T cell changes during pregnancy in multiple sclerosis. The table came from immunoSEQ multiplex PCR; TCRdb's copy has only in-frame clones and leaves some out. The sample consists of approximately 30,000 clones, 89% of them appearing once. The sequenced sample was CD4+ T cells from peripheral blood mononuclear cells, obtained in the second trimester of pregnancy. The receptors shown here come from a female donor with multiple sclerosis, enrolled in a pregnancy study.

The chain's CDR3 is CAISEWEGGTGGYNEQFF. CDR3 DNA sequence: TGTGCCATCAGTGAGTGGGAGGGCGGGACAGGGGGCTACAATGAGCAGTTCTTC. The J gene is TRBJ2-1, the V gene TRBV10-3; 11 bases are a match to TRBD1. The J segment lost 3 bases and the V segment lost 1 base, leaving 8 bases of the junction unmatched. The CDR3 contains 18 residues. Looked up from germline, CDR1 is ENHRY and CDR2 is SYGVKD.

The J gene is TRBJ2-1, the V gene TRBV5-4; 13 bases are shared with TRBD2. CDR1 and CDR2 (germline): SGHNT, YYREEE (reference sequence). V lost 2 bases to trimming and J lost 8 bases; unmatched junction nucleotides: 10. The CDR3 is 17 residues long. The CDR3 spells CASSLLTSGGVWDEQFF. CDR3 bases: TGTGCCAGCAGCTTACTTACTAGCGGGGGGGTCTGGGATGAGCAGTTCTTC. Supplemented by reference TRBV5-4 and TRBJ2-1, the full variable domain reads ETGVTQSPTHLIKTRGQQVTLRCSSQSGHNTVSWYQQALGQGPQFIFQYYREEENGRGNFPPRFSGLQFPNYSSELNVNALELDDSALYLCASSLLTSGGVWDEQFFGPGTRLTVL.

The CDR3 reads CSGAGTANTEAFF. Written as DNA, the CDR3 is TGCAGCGGCGCCGGGACAGCGAACACTGAAGCTTTCTTT. The chain employs TRBV29-1 and TRBJ1-1; TRBD1 aligns across 7 bases. This CDR3 is 13 amino acids long. With V trimmed by 7 bases and J by 1 base, 6 bases remained unmatched. The germline gives CDR1 SQVTM, CDR2 ANQGSEA.

The table lists this clone with a count of one. The V call is TRBV6-1, the J call TRBJ1-6, with a tentative D call TRBD1 (5 bases). There are 17 residues in the CDR3. Trimming removed 1 base at V and 7 bases at J, with 17 bases between. The germline V gene encodes CDR1 MNHNS and CDR2 SASEGT. CDR3 loop: CASSEVLRKGRNSPLHF. The CDR3 nucleotides are TGTGCCAGCAGTGAAGTGTTAAGAAAGGGGCGAAATTCACCCCTCCACTTT.

The chain has TRBV5-1 and TRBJ2-2; 13 bases fit TRBD2. Germline CDR1 and CDR2: SGHRS and YFSETQ. CDR3 size: 17 residues. The V segment lost 4 bases and the J segment 8 bases; nucleotides outside the gene matches: 11. CDR3 sequence: CASSETTSGGAIGELFF. The DNA of the CDR3 is TGCGCCAGCAGCGAAACAACTAGCGGGGGGGCCATTGGGGAGCTGTTTTTT.

The chain is built from TRBV28 and TRBJ2-5, with 11 bases fitting TRBD2. The junction had 2 bases not matched to a gene; V was cut back by 4 bases and J by 1 base. Germline V gene sequence: CDR1 MDHEN, CDR2 SYDVKM. This CDR3 has 15 amino acids. The CDR3 sequence: CASSSLAGGQETQYF. The DNA for the CDR3 is TGTGCCAGCAGTTCCCTAGCGGGGGGCCAAGAGACCCAGTACTTC.

The genes are TRBV5-1 and TRBJ1-4; 9 bases are a match to TRBD1. Germline CDR1 is SGHRS and CDR2 is YFSETQ. CDR3 length: 13 residues. With 7 bases clipped from V and 7 bases from J, the junction kept 5 bases outside the gene matches. The chain's CDR3 is CASSQGAGEKLFF. CDR3 DNA: TGCGCCAGCTCACAGGGGGCGGGTGAAAAACTGTTTTTT.

This chain uses TRBV19 with TRBJ2-7, with a possible D match to TRBD2 (6 bases). Deletions cut 3 bases from V and 0 bases from J, with 15 bases between. Germline CDR1 and CDR2: LNHDA and SQIVND (reference sequence). The CDR3 runs to 16 residues. In DNA form, the CDR3 reads TGTGCCAGTAGTATGCGGGACTCACAGTTCTCCTACGAGCAGTACTTC. This codes for CASSMRDSQFSYEQYF.

The chain is built from TRBV19 and TRBJ2-2, with D perhaps matching TRBD1 (6 bases). Germline V gene lookup returns CDR1 LNHDA and CDR2 SQIVND (reference sequence). Trimming cost V 1 base and J 6 bases, with 15 bases left between them. CDR3 length equals 16 residues. CDR3: CASSIVRGEGAGELFF. The CDR3 nucleotides read TGTGCCAGTAGTATAGTCAGGGGCGAAGGGGCCGGGGAGCTGTTTTTT.

The chain links TRBV6-4 to TRBJ2-3; 9 positions match TRBD2. Germline V lookup: CDR1 MRHNA, CDR2 SNTAGT. The V and J ends lost 6 bases and 1 base, in that order; junction bases with no gene match: 5. This CDR3 spans 15 amino acids. The CDR3: CASRYSSGGTDTQYF. The CDR3 bases are TGTGCCAGCAGATATTCTAGCGGGGGCACAGATACGCAGTATTTT.

The chain is built from TRBV5-1 and TRBJ1-2; possible D gene TRBD1, 5 bases. The CDR3 length is 14 residues. V lost 0 bases and J lost 6, with 12 bases in between. Germline V gives CDR1 SGHRS, CDR2 YFSETQ. CDR3 sequence reads: CASSLGTWVDGYTF. CDR3 bases: TGCGCCAGCAGCTTGGGGACATGGGTTGATGGCTACACCTTC.

This sequence joins TRBV9 and TRBJ2-5; D is ambiguous. Trimming took off 0 bases at V and 7 bases at J, with 10 bases between the two ends. The CDR3 is 13 amino acids. Germline lookup yields CDR1 SGDLS and CDR2 YYNGEE. The CDR3 reads CASSVGALGTQYF. For the CDR3, the DNA is TGTGCCAGCAGCGTAGGGGCCCTGGGGACCCAGTACTTC.

This clone was counted only a few times. This chain uses TRBV10-1 with TRBJ2-7; perhaps TRBD1 as D (5 bases). Germline loops: CDR1 WNHNN, CDR2 SYGVQD (reference sequence). Trimming cost V 6 bases and J 7 bases, with 13 bases left between them. This CDR3 has 12 amino acids. The CDR3 reads CASSPDSREQYF. CDR3 DNA: TGCGCCAGCAGCCCCGACAGTCGGGAGCAGTACTTC.

J is TRBJ1-6 and V is TRBV7-2, with D uncertain. The germline V gene has CDR1 SGHTA and CDR2 FQGNSA. Trimming stripped 4 bases from V and 7 bases from J, with 5 bases between. The length of the CDR3 is 12 residues. CDR3 loop: CASSSINSPLHF. In DNA, the CDR3 is TGTGCCAGCAGCTCTATAAATTCACCCCTCCACTTT.

DNA of the CDR3: TGTGCCAGCAGTTTTCCGGGACAGCCAGAAAAACTGTTTTTT. This sequence encodes CASSFPGQPEKLFF. The chain joins TRBV28 to TRBJ1-4; 7 positions agree with TRBD1. Per the germline V gene, CDR1 is MDHEN and CDR2 is SYDVKM. J gave up 8 bases and V 3 bases, and 6 bases lay outside the gene matches. The CDR3 is made up of 14 amino acids.

The V gene is TRBV7-2, the J gene TRBJ2-4; maybe TRBD2 (6 bases). Germline lookup yields CDR1 SGHTA and CDR2 FQGNSA. This CDR3 has 13 amino acids. V lost 4 bases to trimming and J lost 9 bases, with 13 bases between them. The DNA for the CDR3 is TGTGCCAGCAGCTCAACTAGCCTAGGCATTCAGTACTTC. Translated: CASSSTSLGIQYF.

The rearrangement uses TRBV18 and TRBJ2-5; D is possibly TRBD1 (6 bases). The germline gives CDR1 KGHSH, CDR2 LQKENI. The CDR3 runs to 15 residues. V gave up 3 bases and J gave up 2 bases, with 13 bases separating them. The DNA of the CDR3 is TGTGCCAGCTCACCGCCTTACAGGGATCAAGAGACCCAGTACTTC. Translated, it gives CASSPPYRDQETQYF.

With respect to this clone: At the DNA level, this CDR3 is encoded by other sequences in the same sample as well. This chain links TRBV18 with TRBJ1-5; 9 bases agree with TRBD1. Germline CDR1 KGHSH, CDR2 LQKENI. The CDR3 is made up of 14 amino acids. V shed 3 bases, J shed 9 bases, and the junction held 6 bases outside the gene matches. CDR3 amino acids: CASSPDRGRGPQHF. CDR3 DNA: TGTGCCAGCTCACCTGACAGGGGGAGAGGGCCCCAGCATTTT.

CDR3 amino acids: CASSYSDRDYGYTF. CDR3 in DNA: TGTGCCAGCAGTTACTCCGACAGAGACTATGGCTACACCTTC. This chain connects TRBV6-5 to TRBJ1-2; maybe TRBD1 (5 bases). Germline assignment: CDR1 MNHEY and CDR2 SVGAGI. This CDR3 has 14 residues. With 0 bases removed from V and 3 bases from J, the gap between germline ends came to 8 bases.

Only a few counts were recorded for this clone. CDR3 sequence reads: CASSMTIRGNTEAFF. CDR3 DNA sequence: TGTGCCAGTAGTATGACCATAAGGGGGAACACTGAAGCTTTCTTT. The chain is built from TRBV19 and TRBJ1-1, with D perhaps TRBD1 (5 bases). The V gene lost 3 bases and the J gene lost 1 base, with 12 bases spanning the gap. This CDR3 region has 15 residues. Per germline, CDR1 LNHDA and CDR2 SQIVND (reference sequence).

The chain links TRBV4-3 to TRBJ2-5; 10 nucleotides align to TRBD2. J lost 2 bases, V lost 1 base, and 4 bases had no gene match. The CDR3 extends over 16 amino acids. CDR1 and CDR2 (germline): LGHNA, YSLEER. CDR3 sequence (DNA): TGCGCCAGCAGCCAAGGCCCAGCGGGGGGGCAAGAGACCCAGTACTTC. It codes for CASSQGPAGGQETQYF.

V is TRBV6-4 and J is TRBJ1-5; tentatively, D is TRBD1 (6 bases). V shed 7 bases and J shed 3 bases, with 28 bases lying between them. CDR1 is MRHNA, CDR2 SNTAGT, per germline. The CDR3 is 19 amino acids. The CDR3 protein is CASKSKFAGGCRDNQPQHF. Written as DNA, the CDR3 is TGTGCCAGCAAATCTAAATTCGCGGGGGGCTGTCGGGACAATCAGCCCCAGCATTTT.

The rearrangement joins TRBV2 to TRBJ1-2, with 7 positions matching TRBD1. The CDR3 runs to 17 residues. Trimming at V came to 5 bases and at J to 4 bases, leaving 16 bases not matched to a gene. Germline V gives CDR1 SNHLY, CDR2 FYNNEI. The CDR3 is CASSPDRAALVGYGYTF. The CDR3 DNA reads TGTGCCAGCAGTCCTGACAGGGCCGCGCTTGTGGGCTATGGCTACACCTTC.

The chain couples TRBV10-2 to TRBJ1-5; D not certain. The germline V and J ends were trimmed by 0 bases and 6 bases, with 24 bases remaining between them. Germline CDR1 is WSHSY and CDR2 is SAAADI. The CDR3 has 19 amino acids. The DNA for the CDR3 is TGCGCCAGCAGTGAGTCAGGGAGATTTGGTCACCTTGTAAGTCAGCCCCAGCATTTT. Protein product: CASSESGRFGHLVSQPQHF.

This clone was seen only a few times. The chain carries TRBV29-1 and TRBJ1-1, with TRBD1 matching over 10 bases. Per germline, CDR1 SQVTM and CDR2 ANQGSEA. This CDR3 contains 13 residues. Trimming at V came to 7 bases and at J to 1 base, leaving 3 bases not matched to a gene. The chain's CDR3 is CSAWDRGNTEAFF. The DNA for the CDR3 is TGCAGCGCTTGGGACAGGGGGAACACTGAAGCTTTCTTT.

This clone was picked up one time. The rearrangement links TRBV6-5 to TRBJ2-2; TRBD1 matches at 8 bases. In germline, CDR1 is MNHEY, CDR2 SVGAGI. The J segment lost 6 bases and the V segment lost 6 bases, leaving 3 bases of the junction unmatched. This CDR3 has 13 amino acids. The chain's CDR3 is CASREQGAGELFF. CDR3 in DNA: TGTGCCAGCAGGGAACAGGGGGCCGGGGAGCTGTTTTTT.

The J gene is TRBJ2-5, the V gene TRBV30; 7 bases are a match to TRBD1. Germline CDR1 GTSNPN, CDR2 SVGIG (reference sequence). Trimming removed 0 bases from V and 4 bases from J; junction bases left unmatched: 2. The CDR3 is made up of 13 amino acids. The CDR3 DNA reads as TGTGCCTGGAGTGTCAGGGGGTCAGAGACCCAGTACTTC. This codes for CAWSVRGSETQYF.